The 29 T cell receptor beta chains listed next were all sequenced from one sample in a study of sequential checkpoint blockade in melanoma. The sample's treatment: randomized to nivolumab then ipilimumab (arm A) or the reverse (arm B). Measured with immunoSEQ multiplex PCR; TCRdb has only the in-frame clones, and not every one. The sample lists 15,000 to 20,000 clones; roughly 70% were seen once. Sequencing was performed on CD8+ T cells sorted from blood (inferred from file names), taken from a patient given nivolumab and ipilimumab in sequence. These receptors were taken from a human donor with melanoma.

The chain employs TRBV29-1 and TRBJ2-7; 7 bases agree with TRBD1. With V trimmed by 5 bases and J by 1 base, 8 bases remained unmatched. Germline V CDR1 and CDR2: SQVTM, ANQGSEA. The CDR3 covers 14 residues. The CDR3 DNA reads TGCAGCGTTCCAGGGGACAGTTATTCCTACGAGCAGTACTTC. Protein: CSVPGDSYSYEQYF.

The rearrangement joins TRBV14 to TRBJ1-1, with 9 positions matching TRBD1. Trimming took 0 bases from V and 5 from J; bases not matched to a gene: 16. The CDR3 runs 19 residues. The germline V gene has CDR1 SGHDN and CDR2 FVKESK. This CDR3 is CASSQDIALKDRGKTEAFF. The CDR3 DNA reads TGTGCCAGCAGCCAAGATATAGCCCTTAAGGACAGGGGAAAAACTGAAGCTTTCTTT.

This chain joins TRBV18 and TRBJ1-2; 10 bases agree with TRBD1. V trimming: 0 bases; J trimming: 5 bases; junction bases outside the gene matches: 3. The CDR3 loop spans 15 amino acids. Germline V lookup: CDR1 KGHSH, CDR2 LQKENI. The CDR3 here is CASSPPTDRGYGYTF. The DNA of the CDR3 is TGTGCCAGCTCACCACCAACGGACAGGGGGTATGGCTACACCTTC.

This chain uses TRBV19 with TRBJ2-7, with D possibly TRBD1 on 6 matching bases. There are 14 residues in the CDR3. Deletions cut 1 base from V and 2 bases from J, with 9 bases between. Germline V lookup: CDR1 LNHDA, CDR2 SQIVND (reference sequence). The CDR3 nucleotides are TGTGCCAGTAGTATAGCAGGGGAACCCTACGAGCAGTACTTC. Translation: CASSIAGEPYEQYF.

The rearrangement uses TRBV4-2 and TRBJ1-3, with a tentative D call TRBD1 (5 bases). Deletions cut 0 bases from V and 1 base from J, with 22 bases between. In germline, CDR1 is LGHNA, CDR2 YNFKEQ. The CDR3 contains 20 residues. CDR3 sequence reads: CASSQDWGGVLGLSGNTIYF. CDR3 in DNA: TGTGCCAGCAGCCAAGATTGGGGCGGGGTTTTAGGCCTTTCTGGAAACACCATATATTTT.

The chain links TRBV30 to TRBJ1-1; TRBD1 aligns across 8 bases. The CDR3 is 16 residues long. Germline CDR1 GTSNPN, CDR2 SVGIG (reference sequence). The ends lost 6 bases at V and 4 bases at J; junction bases unmatched: 16. CDR3 nucleotide sequence: TGTGCCTGTTTCGGACAGGGACTTATCGACAGCACTGAAGCTTTCTTT. This codes for CACFGQGLIDSTEAFF.

This clone has only one observation. CDR3 in amino acids: CSVELRANTGELFF. DNA of the CDR3: TGCAGCGTTGAACTCAGGGCGAACACCGGGGAGCTGTTTTTT. The chain combines TRBV29-1 with TRBJ2-2; possible D gene TRBD1, 5 bases. The CDR3 is 14 residues long. Trimming pared 2 bases from V and 0 bases from J, leaving 7 bases between. Germline values: CDR1 SQVTM, CDR2 ANQGSEA.

This chain links TRBV6-5 with TRBJ2-7, with D perhaps TRBD2 (5 bases). V was pared by 2 bases and J by 2 bases, with 7 bases between. Germline CDR1 is MNHEY and CDR2 is SVGAGI. The CDR3 contains 13 residues. CDR3 sequence reads: CASSYGETYEQYF. In nucleotides, the CDR3 is TGTGCCAGCAGTTACGGGGAGACCTACGAGCAGTACTTC.

The table lists this clone with a few counts. The chain couples TRBV4-1 to TRBJ2-5; D not resolved. The V end lost 0 bases, the J end lost 2 bases, and 10 bases lay between the germline ends. The CDR3 is 15 residues long. CDR1 is MGHRA, CDR2 YSYEKL, per germline. CDR3 coding DNA: TGCGCCAGCAGCCAAGAACAGCTTTCTCAAGAGACCCAGTACTTC. Translating it yields CASSQEQLSQETQYF.

J is TRBJ2-1 and V is TRBV11-2; TRBD2 aligns across 14 bases. The ends lost 5 bases at V and 4 bases at J; junction bases unmatched: 4. This CDR3 region has 16 residues. Germline assignment: CDR1 SGHAT and CDR2 FQNNGV. The CDR3 DNA reads TGTGCCAGCAGCCCCTGGACTAGCGGGAGGTACAATGAGCAGTTCTTC. Its translation is CASSPWTSGRYNEQFF.

This clone was detected only a few times. The V call is TRBV9, the J call TRBJ1-2, with 10 bases lining up with TRBD1. The CDR3 runs 15 residues. Germline assignment: CDR1 SGDLS and CDR2 YYNGEE. J lost 3 bases, V lost 4 bases, and 6 bases had no gene match. The chain's CDR3 is CASSPRQGAYYGYTF. CDR3 bases: TGTGCCAGCAGCCCCCGACAGGGGGCGTACTATGGCTACACCTTC.

The chain uses TRBV28 and TRBJ2-3, with 7 bases that match TRBD2. CDR3 length: 14 residues. Germline V gene sequence: CDR1 MDHEN, CDR2 SYDVKM. The junction had 5 bases not matched to a gene; V was cut back by 2 bases and J by 6 bases. The CDR3 sequence: CASSLAGVSDTQYF. CDR3 nucleotide sequence: TGTGCCAGCAGTTTAGCGGGAGTATCCGATACGCAGTATTTT.

The J gene is TRBJ2-7, the V gene TRBV4-1, with a tentative D call TRBD1 (6 bases). V lost 4 bases, J lost 4 bases, and 8 bases lay in between. The germline gives CDR1 MGHRA, CDR2 YSYEKL. This CDR3 is built from 12 residues. The CDR3 sequence: CASSPQGYEQYF. The DNA of the CDR3 is TGCGCCAGCAGCCCCCAGGGGTACGAGCAGTACTTC.

This chain connects TRBV6-9 to TRBJ2-7; 8 bases line up with TRBD1. This CDR3 is 14 amino acids long. Germline CDR1 is MNHGY and CDR2 is SVAAGI. J lost 3 bases, V lost 5 bases, and 6 bases had no gene match. DNA of the CDR3: TGTGCCAGCAGTCTTCGGACAGGGAGCTACGAGCAGTACTTC. Encoded protein: CASSLRTGSYEQYF.

The J gene is TRBJ2-1, the V gene TRBV7-8; 9 nucleotides line up with TRBD1. The CDR3 is 16 amino acids. Trimming cost V 0 bases and J 8 bases; bases outside gene matches: 8. Germline lookup yields CDR1 SGHVS and CDR2 FQNEAQ. CDR3 DNA sequence: TGTGCCAGCAGCTTAGCTCCACAGGGGGCTTTAGATGAGCAGTTCTTC. Its translation: CASSLAPQGALDEQFF.

The rearrangement uses TRBV9 and TRBJ2-5, with 9 bases that match TRBD2. Germline V gene sequence: CDR1 SGDLS, CDR2 YYNGEE. This CDR3 region has 16 residues. The J segment lost 2 bases and the V segment lost 4 bases, leaving 9 bases of the junction unmatched. The CDR3 is CASSPRGGARQETQYF. The CDR3 region has the DNA TGTGCCAGCAGCCCCCGCGGGGGGGCGCGGCAAGAGACCCAGTACTTC.

The chain joins TRBV27 to TRBJ2-6; perhaps TRBD1 as D (6 bases). V was pared by 0 bases and J by 3 bases, with 9 bases between. This CDR3 region has 16 residues. The V gene's germline CDR1 is MNHEY and CDR2 SMNVEV (reference sequence). The CDR3 DNA sequence: TGTGCCAGCAGTTTATCATACAGGGTTGGGGCCAACGTCCTGACTTTC. As protein: CASSLSYRVGANVLTF. The full variable domain, in which reference TRBV27 and TRBJ2-6 provide the parts outside the CDR3, is EAQVTQNPRYLITVTGKKLTVTCSQNMNHEYMSWYRQDPGLGLRQIYYSMNVEVTDKGDVPEGYKVSRKEKRNFPLILESPSPNQTSLYFCASSLSYRVGANVLTFGAGSRLTVL.

The V gene is TRBV4-1, the J gene TRBJ2-5; no firm D call. The end of the DNA is better explained by TRBJ2-7, so the J call may be wrong. Germline V CDR1 and CDR2: MGHRA, YSYEKL. There are 13 residues in the CDR3. The CDR3 is CASSQVYLYEQYF. As DNA, the CDR3 is TGCGCCAGCAGCCAAGTGTACCTCTACGAGCAGTACTTC.

The rearrangement links TRBV28 to TRBJ2-3; D call uncertain. Per the germline V gene, CDR1 is MDHEN and CDR2 is SYDVKM. The CDR3 consists of 14 residues. V shed 1 base and J shed 4 bases, with 9 bases lying between them. CDR3 sequence (DNA): TGTGCCAGCAGTTTATCCTCCGGTGCAGATACGCAGTATTTT. This sequence encodes CASSLSSGADTQYF. Variable domain in full (rest from reference TRBV28 and TRBJ2-3): DVKVTQSSRYLVKRTGEKVFLECVQDMDHENMFWYRQDPGLGLRLIYFSYDVKMKEKGDIPEGYSVSREKKERFSLILESASTNQTSMYLCASSLSSGADTQYFGPGTRLTVL.

This clone has just one count. The chain is built from TRBV27 and TRBJ1-6; 7 nucleotides align to TRBD1. Trimming removed 2 bases from V and 9 bases from J; junction bases left unmatched: 7. CDR1 is MNHEY and CDR2 is SMNVEV in the germline V gene (reference sequence). The CDR3 covers 15 residues. This CDR3 reads CASSLGPGGASPLHF. As DNA, the CDR3 is TGTGCCAGCAGTTTAGGGCCAGGGGGTGCTTCACCCCTCCACTTT.

The chain has TRBV6-5 and TRBJ2-1; 8 bases are a match to TRBD2. V shed 2 bases, J shed 7 bases, and the junction held 4 bases outside the gene matches. The CDR3 length is 14 residues. CDR1 is MNHEY and CDR2 is SVGAGI in the germline V gene. The CDR3 here is CASSYGAGGNEQFF. The DNA for the CDR3 is TGTGCCAGCAGTTACGGCGCGGGGGGAAATGAGCAGTTCTTC.

This clone occurred a few times. The rearrangement uses TRBV6-5 and TRBJ2-5; 7 bases line up with TRBD1. CDR1 and CDR2 from the germline V gene are MNHEY and SVGAGI. V gave up 2 bases and J gave up 5 bases; unmatched junction bases: 8. The CDR3 is 15 amino acids. CDR3 bases: TGTGCCAGCAGTTACGGGGGACAGCTTATGGAGACCCAGTACTTC. This gives the protein CASSYGGQLMETQYF.

This clone is medium-sized. The chain combines TRBV6-6 with TRBJ1-3; 7 nucleotides agree with TRBD1. CDR1 is MNHNY, CDR2 SVGAGI, per germline (reference sequence). The CDR3 is 14 residues long. With V trimmed by 2 bases and J by 3 bases, 1 base remained unmatched. CDR3 sequence reads: CASSYTGVGNTIYF. The CDR3 coding sequence is TGTGCCAGCAGTTACACAGGGGTTGGAAACACCATATATTTT.

This sequence joins TRBV2 and TRBJ2-3, with TRBD2 matching 7 bases. Germline assignment: CDR1 SNHLY and CDR2 FYNNEI. CDR3 length equals 15 residues. The V gene end was trimmed by 8 bases and the J gene end by 2 bases; junction bases not matched to a gene: 10. The CDR3, as DNA: TGTGCCAGCTCTTTCGGGACTAAAATCACAGATACGCAGTATTTT. It is translated as CASSFGTKITDTQYF.

The chain combines TRBV7-6 with TRBJ2-1; maybe TRBD2 (5 bases). The CDR3 is 16 amino acids. V shed 6 bases and J shed 2 bases, with 17 bases lying between them. Germline loops: CDR1 SGHVS, CDR2 FNYEAQ. The CDR3 nucleotides read TGTGCCAGCAGTCAAAACCGGGATACGCCCTACAATGAGCAGTTCTTC. As protein: CASSQNRDTPYNEQFF.

This clone has only a few counts. The rearrangement joins TRBV7-9 to TRBJ2-1; 8 bases fit TRBD1. The junction had 10 bases not matched to a gene; V was cut back by 5 bases and J by 4 bases. The CDR3 spans 16 residues. Germline CDR1 SEHNR, CDR2 FQNEAQ (reference sequence). The CDR3, as DNA: TGTGCCAGCAGCATAACACAGGGGGTGGGGTACAATGAGCAGTTCTTC. Its protein product is CASSITQGVGYNEQFF.

There are a few counts of this clone. J is TRBJ2-7 and V is TRBV7-9; TRBD1 matches at 10 bases. This CDR3 comprises 14 residues. CDR1 and CDR2 from the germline V gene are SEHNR and FQNEAQ (reference sequence). The ends lost 5 bases at V and 0 bases at J; junction bases unmatched: 1. The CDR3 spells CASSGTGDSYEQYF. CDR3 sequence (DNA): TGTGCCAGCAGCGGGACAGGGGACTCCTACGAGCAGTACTTC.

This rearrangement joins TRBV7-6 to TRBJ2-7; 10 nucleotides agree with TRBD2. CDR3 length equals 18 residues. The germline V gene has CDR1 SGHVS and CDR2 FNYEAQ. V shed 5 bases and J 4 bases; nucleotides not matched to a gene: 17. CDR3 protein: CASSQRGASGRGYYEQYF. CDR3 nucleotides: TGTGCCAGCAGCCAGCGGGGTGCTAGCGGGAGAGGTTATTACGAGCAGTACTTC.

The gene calls are TRBV4-3 and TRBJ2-3; 10 bases align to TRBD2. With V trimmed by 3 bases and J by 2 bases, 8 bases remained unmatched. The CDR3 runs to 17 residues. Germline CDR1 LGHNA, CDR2 YSLEER. In DNA, the CDR3 is TGCGCCAGCAGCCAGGGACCGGGACTAGCGAACACAGATACGCAGTATTTT. It translates to CASSQGPGLANTDTQYF.